This TCR beta chain originates from a study of tumor-infiltrating lymphocytes in primary liver carcinoma. The wider study: The tumors, T1-T3 N0M0 lesions, were roughly 4 to 10 cm across. Whole-study results and caveats: Researchers report that only about 7.5-24% of top clones turned up in all five tumor regions. A significantly higher top-250-clone fraction was recorded for tumors than for blood (p = 0.039).

This clonotype has just a few counts. Antigen specificity is unknown. A much larger clone is a single base away; this may be a read error. Using a constant-region primer together with ProtoScript II reverse transcriptase, TCR beta cDNA was made from around 500 ng of total RNA. Investigators got TCR beta libraries out of three nested multiplex PCR rounds, done with slightly modified ARM-PCR. Primers for the first two PCR rounds were TRBV1-TRBV30 forward primers and a C-beta reverse primer (about 9 cycles per round). TCRdb reanalysed the multiplex PCR reads using MiXCR and keeps one entry per CDR3 protein. The data hold approximately 110,000 distinct CDR3 sequences, with 64% observed a single time. Germline V gives CDR1 MNHNS, CDR2 SASEGT. The CDR3 is 17 amino acids. Between the trimmed V and J ends, which lost 10 bases and 0 bases, there was a span of 25 bases. Between about 17 and 34 mg of unsorted bulk tissue served as the source from which RNA and DNA were co-extracted.

This chain links TRBV6-1 with TRBJ2-7; a possible D gene is TRBD1 (8 bases). The origin of this receptor is a woman in her sixties or seventies with primary liver carcinoma and hepatitis B virus infection. Material for sequencing was liver tumor tissue from sampling region 3. Stated subset: tumor region T3, left-lateral pole. The CDR3 DNA reads TGTGCCAACAGGGGGGGACAGTTGGGTCCGAGCTCCTACGAGCAGTACTTC. Its protein is CANRGGQLGPSSYEQYF.